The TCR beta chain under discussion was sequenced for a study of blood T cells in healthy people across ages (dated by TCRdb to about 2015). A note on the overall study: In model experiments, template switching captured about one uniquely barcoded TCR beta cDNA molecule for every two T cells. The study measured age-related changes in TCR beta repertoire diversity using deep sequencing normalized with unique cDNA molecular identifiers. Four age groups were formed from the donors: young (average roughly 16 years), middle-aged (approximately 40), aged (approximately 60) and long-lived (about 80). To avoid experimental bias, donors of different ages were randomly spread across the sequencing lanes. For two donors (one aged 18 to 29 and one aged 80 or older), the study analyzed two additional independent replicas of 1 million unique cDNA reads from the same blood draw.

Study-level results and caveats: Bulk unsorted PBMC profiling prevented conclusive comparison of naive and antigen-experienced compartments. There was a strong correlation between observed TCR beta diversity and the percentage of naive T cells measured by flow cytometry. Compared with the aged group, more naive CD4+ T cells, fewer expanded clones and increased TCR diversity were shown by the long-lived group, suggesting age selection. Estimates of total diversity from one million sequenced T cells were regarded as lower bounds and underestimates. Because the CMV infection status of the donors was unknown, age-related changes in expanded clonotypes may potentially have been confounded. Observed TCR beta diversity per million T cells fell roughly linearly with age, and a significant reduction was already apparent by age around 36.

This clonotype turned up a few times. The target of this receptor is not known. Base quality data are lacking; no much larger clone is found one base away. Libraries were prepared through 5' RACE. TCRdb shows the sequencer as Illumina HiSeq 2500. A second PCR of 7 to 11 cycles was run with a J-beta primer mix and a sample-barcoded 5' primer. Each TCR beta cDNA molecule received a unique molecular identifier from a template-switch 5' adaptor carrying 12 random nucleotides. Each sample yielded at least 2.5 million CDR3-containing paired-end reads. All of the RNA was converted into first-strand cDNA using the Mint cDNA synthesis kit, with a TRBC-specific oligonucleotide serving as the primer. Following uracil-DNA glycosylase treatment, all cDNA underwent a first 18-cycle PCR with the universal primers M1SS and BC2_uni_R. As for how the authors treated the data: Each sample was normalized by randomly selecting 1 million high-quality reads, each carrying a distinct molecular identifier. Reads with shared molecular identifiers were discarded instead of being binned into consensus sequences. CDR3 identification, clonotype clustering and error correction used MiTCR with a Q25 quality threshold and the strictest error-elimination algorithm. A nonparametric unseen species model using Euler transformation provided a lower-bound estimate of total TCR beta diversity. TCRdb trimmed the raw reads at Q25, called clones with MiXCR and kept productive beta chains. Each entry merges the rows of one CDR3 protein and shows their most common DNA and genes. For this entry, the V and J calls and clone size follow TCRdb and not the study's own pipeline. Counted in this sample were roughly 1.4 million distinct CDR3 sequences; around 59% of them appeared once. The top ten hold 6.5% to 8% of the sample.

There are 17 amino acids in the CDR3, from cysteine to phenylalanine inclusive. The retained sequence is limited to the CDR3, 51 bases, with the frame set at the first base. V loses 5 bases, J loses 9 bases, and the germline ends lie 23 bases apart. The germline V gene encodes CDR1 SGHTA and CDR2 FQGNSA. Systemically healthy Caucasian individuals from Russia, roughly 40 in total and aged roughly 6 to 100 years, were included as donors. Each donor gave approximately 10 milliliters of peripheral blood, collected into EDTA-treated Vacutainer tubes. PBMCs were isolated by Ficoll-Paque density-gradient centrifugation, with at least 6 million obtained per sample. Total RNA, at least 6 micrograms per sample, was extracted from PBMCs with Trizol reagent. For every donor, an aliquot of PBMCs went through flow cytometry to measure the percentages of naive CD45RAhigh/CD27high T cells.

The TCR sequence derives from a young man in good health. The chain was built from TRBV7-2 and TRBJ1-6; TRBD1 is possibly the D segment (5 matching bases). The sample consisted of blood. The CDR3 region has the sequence CASSRPGALEPISPLHF. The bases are TGTGCCAGCAGCCGCCCCGGGGCGCTCGAGCCTATTTCACCCCTCCACTTT. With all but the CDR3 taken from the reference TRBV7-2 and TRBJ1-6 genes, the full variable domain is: GAGVSQSPSNKVTEKGKDVELRCDPISGHTALYWYRQSLGQGLEFLIYFQGNSAPDKSGLPSDRFSAERTGGSVSTLTIQRTQQEDSAVYLCASSRPGALEPISPLHFGNGTRLTVT.